Presented here are 27 T cell receptor beta chains from one specimen sequenced in a study of shared clonotypes between healthy human individuals. Naive CD8 populations comprised CD45RO-negative cells positively selected for CCR7, excluding terminally differentiated effector memory CD45RA+ cells. Assay: immunoSEQ multiplex PCR; the TCRdb copy retains only in-frame clones and omits some. The sample consists of about 2 million clones, about 95% of them appearing once. The sequenced material came from naive CD8+ T cells sorted from blood. The source is a man in his late teens or twenties in good health.

Notes on this clone: Other DNA sequences in the sample encode the same CDR3. The chain links TRBV28 to TRBJ1-5; 7 nucleotides match TRBD1. Per the germline V gene, CDR1 is MDHEN and CDR2 is SYDVKM. The CDR3 is 14 amino acids. V trimming: 3 bases; J trimming: 3 bases; junction bases outside the gene matches: 2. The CDR3 region is CASSLGQLNQPQHF. CDR3 in DNA: TGTGCCAGCAGTTTGGGACAGCTCAATCAGCCCCAGCATTTT.

This rearrangement joins TRBV11-1 to TRBJ1-1, with D maybe TRBD1 (5 bases). The CDR3 covers 13 residues. V lost 5 bases and J 8 bases, leaving 15 bases between the germline ends. Germline CDR1 SGHAT, CDR2 FQDESV (reference sequence). CDR3 coding DNA: TGTGCCAGCAGCCCCTGGACCGGGGCCGAAGCTTTCTTT. Translated, it gives CASSPWTGAEAFF. The full variable domain, with the rest looked up from reference TRBV11-1 and TRBJ1-1, is EAEVAQSPRYKITEKSQAVAFWCDPISGHATLYWYRQILGQGPELLVQFQDESVVDDSQLPKDRFSAERLKGVDSTLKIQPAELGDSAMYLCASSPWTGAEAFFGQGTRLTVV.

With respect to this clone: A much larger clonotype is one base distant, so this may be a read error. The J gene is TRBJ1-5, the V gene TRBV6-5; D gene unclear. Germline V gene sequence: CDR1 MNHEY, CDR2 SVGAGI. V was clipped by 5 bases and J by 3 bases, with 2 bases between them. The CDR3 contains 11 residues. CDR3 protein: CASSDNQPQHF. CDR3 bases: TGTGCCAGCAGTGACAATCAGCCCCAGCATTTT.

The V call is TRBV6-6, the J call TRBJ1-1; possible D gene TRBD1, 5 bases. Per germline, CDR1 MNHNY and CDR2 SVGAGI (reference sequence). V lost 7 bases to trimming and J lost 0 bases, with 15 bases between them. The CDR3 loop spans 15 amino acids. The CDR3 coding sequence is TGTGCCAGCAACCAATTCGGGACGGTGAACACTGAAGCTTTCTTT. This sequence encodes CASNQFGTVNTEAFF.

This chain connects TRBV2 to TRBJ1-2; 10 positions match TRBD1. This CDR3 contains 14 residues. CDR1 and CDR2 from the germline V gene are SNHLY and FYNNEI. Trimming at V came to 7 bases and at J to 6 bases, leaving 8 bases not matched to a gene. The CDR3 region has the DNA TGTGCCAGCACCCCCTCGACAGGGGGCCATGGCTACACCTTC. Its translation: CASTPSTGGHGYTF.

The chain employs TRBV19 and TRBJ2-6; D is perhaps TRBD1 or TRBD2 (5 bases each). Trimming took 7 bases from V and 0 from J, leaving 10 bases between them. This CDR3 has 15 amino acids. From germline, CDR1 is LNHDA and CDR2 SQIVND (reference sequence). CDR3 in amino acids: CASKGTRSGANVLTF. In DNA, the CDR3 is TGTGCCAGTAAAGGGACCCGCTCTGGGGCCAACGTCCTGACTTTC.

The chain carries TRBV7-9 and TRBJ1-1, with D maybe TRBD1 (6 bases). This CDR3 has 14 residues. Trimming removed 4 bases at V and 3 bases at J, with 12 bases between. Germline loops: CDR1 SEHNR, CDR2 FQNEAQ (reference sequence). DNA of the CDR3: TGTGCCAGCAGCTCGAGATCAGGGGACACTGAAGCTTTCTTT. Its protein product is CASSSRSGDTEAFF.

The J gene is TRBJ1-1, the V gene TRBV5-4, with a possible D match to TRBD1 (5 bases). Trimming took off 2 bases at V and 11 bases at J, with 16 bases between the two ends. The CDR3 sequence is 13 residues long. The germline V gene encodes CDR1 SGHNT and CDR2 YYREEE (reference sequence). The CDR3 protein is CASSFDSSFLAFF. The DNA of the CDR3 is TGTGCCAGCAGCTTTGACAGTTCGTTTCTTGCTTTCTTT.

This chain joins TRBV9 and TRBJ2-3; D is unresolved. V lost 0 bases and J lost 2, with 16 bases in between. Germline-derived CDR1 and CDR2 are SGDLS and YYNGEE. CDR3 length: 17 amino acids. The CDR3 coding sequence is TGTGCCAGCAGCGTAGAAGGACCACCTTTCCCCACAGATACGCAGTATTTT. Residues: CASSVEGPPFPTDTQYF.

J is TRBJ2-1 and V is TRBV28; TRBD1 aligns across 7 bases. Germline CDR1 is MDHEN and CDR2 is SYDVKM. Germline trimming cut 3 bases from V and 5 bases from J; bases unmatched to any gene: 19. The CDR3 spans 19 residues. The CDR3 region is CASSFPTRRQGIWDNEQFF. The CDR3, as DNA: TGTGCCAGCAGTTTCCCCACCCGCCGACAGGGAATTTGGGACAATGAGCAGTTCTTC.

This clone was seen more than once but under ten times. Distinct nucleotide sequences in the sample also encode this CDR3. The rearrangement links TRBV30 to TRBJ2-2; D gene ambiguous. The CDR3 has 13 residues. Trimming stripped 1 base from V and 2 bases from J, with 5 bases between. CDR1 GTSNPN and CDR2 SVGIG come from the germline V gene (reference sequence). The DNA for the CDR3 is TGTGCCTGGAGTGCTCAAAACACCGGGGAGCTGTTTTTT. Protein product: CAWSAQNTGELFF.

The chain employs TRBV2 and TRBJ2-7; 10 positions agree with TRBD2. This CDR3 comprises 15 residues. J was trimmed by 1 base and V by 5 bases; bases with no gene match: 5. CDR1 SNHLY and CDR2 FYNNEI come from the germline V gene. The CDR3 is CASSPAGGRSYEQYF. The CDR3 nucleotides read TGTGCCAGCAGTCCAGCGGGAGGGCGATCCTACGAGCAGTACTTC.

This rearrangement joins TRBV2 to TRBJ1-5, with 7 bases fitting TRBD1. Trimming cost V 10 bases and J 6 bases; bases outside gene matches: 9. The CDR3 consists of 13 residues. The V gene's germline CDR1 is SNHLY and CDR2 FYNNEI. The CDR3 here is CATTRGAGQPQHF. Written as DNA, the CDR3 is TGTGCCACCACCAGGGGGGCCGGTCAGCCCCAGCATTTT.

The chain joins TRBV5-4 to TRBJ1-2; D perhaps matches TRBD1 (5 bases). CDR3 length: 15 amino acids. Germline V CDR1 and CDR2: SGHNT, YYREEE (reference sequence). Trimming removed 0 bases at V and 4 bases at J, with 13 bases between. The CDR3 nucleotides read TGTGCCAGCAGCTTGGCGGGGGGAGAGGCCTATGGCTACACCTTC. It encodes CASSLAGGEAYGYTF.

The chain recombines TRBV6-6 with TRBJ1-4, with TRBD1 matching 7 bases. CDR1 and CDR2 (germline): MNHNY, SVGAGI (reference sequence). This CDR3 region has 15 residues. The V segment lost 3 bases and the J segment 3 bases; nucleotides outside the gene matches: 4. CDR3 amino acids: CASSYRGHANEKLFF. The CDR3 DNA reads TGTGCCAGCAGTTATAGGGGGCACGCTAATGAAAAACTGTTTTTT.

With respect to this clone: The same CDR3 is also encoded by other DNA sequences in this sample. The rearrangement links TRBV7-9 to TRBJ1-1, with D perhaps matching TRBD1 (5 bases). The CDR3 is made up of 12 amino acids. Germline loops: CDR1 SEHNR, CDR2 FQNEAQ (reference sequence). The ends were cut back, 1 base at V and 8 bases at J, with 8 bases in the middle. The CDR3 nucleotides read TGTGCCAGCAGCTTAGGGGGCCCGGAAGCTTTCTTT. Translation: CASSLGGPEAFF.

The V call is TRBV27, the J call TRBJ2-1; perhaps TRBD2 as D (6 bases). Germline V gives CDR1 MNHEY, CDR2 SMNVEV (reference sequence). The CDR3 contains 14 residues. V gave up 5 bases and J gave up 0 bases, with 8 bases separating them. CDR3 amino acids: CASSMRDSYNEQFF. The CDR3, as DNA: TGTGCCAGCAGTATGCGGGACTCCTACAATGAGCAGTTCTTC.

Comments on this clone: Other DNA variants within this sample encode the same CDR3. This chain uses TRBV9 with TRBJ2-3; a weak D match, TRBD2 (6 bases). CDR1 is SGDLS, CDR2 YYNGEE, per germline. The germline V and J ends were trimmed by 0 bases and 3 bases, with 8 bases remaining between them. This CDR3 has 14 amino acids. CDR3 sequence reads: CASSVGAGTDTQYF. CDR3 coding DNA: TGTGCCAGCAGCGTAGGCGCGGGGACAGATACGCAGTATTTT.

J is TRBJ2-7 and V is TRBV5-8; D is possibly TRBD2 (6 bases). The CDR3 length is 12 residues. With 3 bases removed from V and 5 bases from J, the gap between germline ends came to 9 bases. Germline lookup yields CDR1 SGHTS and CDR2 YDEGEE. Written as DNA, the CDR3 is TGTGCCAGCAGCTCTTGGACTAACGAGCAGTACTTC. Translating gives CASSSWTNEQYF.

The J gene is TRBJ2-2, the V gene TRBV7-9; TRBD2 agrees at 11 bases. The length of the CDR3 is 18 residues. Unmatched junction bases numbered 9, after V lost 4 bases and J lost 2 bases. Germline V gene lookup returns CDR1 SEHNR and CDR2 FQNEAQ (reference sequence). CDR3 sequence reads: CASSSHSLAGVNTGELFF. The CDR3 DNA reads TGTGCCAGCAGCTCACATTCACTAGCGGGGGTTAACACCGGGGAGCTGTTTTTT.

The J gene is TRBJ1-5, the V gene TRBV6-7; the D gene is possibly TRBD1 (5 bases). TRBV6-7 is an ORF for which the function is uncertain. The CDR3 is 11 amino acids. Trimming took off 5 bases at V and 11 bases at J, with 10 bases between the two ends. This chain's CDR3 is CASSTWGSQHF. CDR3 DNA sequence: TGTGCCAGCAGTACCTGGGGGTCCCAGCATTTT.

CDR3 amino acids: CASSFRGSTDTQYF. In DNA form, the CDR3 reads TGTGCCAGCAGTTTTCGGGGCAGCACAGATACGCAGTATTTT. The chain is built from TRBV27 and TRBJ2-3; the D gene could be TRBD1 or TRBD2 (5 bases each). The CDR3 contains 14 residues. Trimming pared 3 bases from V and 0 bases from J, leaving 7 bases between. Germline CDR1 and CDR2: MNHEY and SMNVEV (reference sequence).

The chain joins TRBV5-6 to TRBJ1-2; D gene ambiguous. V was cut by 4 bases and J by 2 bases, with 9 bases left in between. The CDR3 is 13 amino acids. CDR1 and CDR2 from the germline V gene are SGHDT and YYEEEE. CDR3 sequence reads: CASSVAPNYGYTF. In nucleotides, the CDR3 is TGTGCCAGCAGCGTAGCCCCCAACTATGGCTACACCTTC.

The chain combines TRBV7-9 with TRBJ1-2; D is perhaps TRBD1 (5 bases). The length of the CDR3 is 13 residues. The V gene's germline CDR1 is SEHNR and CDR2 FQNEAQ (reference sequence). Trimming stripped 1 base from V and 8 bases from J, with 11 bases between. As DNA, the CDR3 is TGTGCCAGCAGCTTAGAGGTGGGGGAAGGCTACACCTTC. Protein: CASSLEVGEGYTF.

The rearrangement uses TRBV30 and TRBJ1-4; no clear D. Germline V gene data show CDR1 as GTSNPN and CDR2 as SVGIG (reference sequence). The CDR3 length is 14 residues. Between the trimmed V and J ends, which lost 2 bases and 2 bases, there was a span of 9 bases. DNA for the CDR3: TGTGCCTGGAGTCTACATGGGACTAATGAAAAACTGTTTTTT. Translation: CAWSLHGTNEKLFF.

V is TRBV6-6 and J is TRBJ1-1, with D maybe TRBD1 (5 bases). The CDR3 sequence is 14 residues long. The germline V and J ends were trimmed by 6 bases and 7 bases, with 18 bases remaining between them. Germline loops: CDR1 MNHNY, CDR2 SVGAGI (reference sequence). The CDR3 loop is CASREKGTANEAFF. For the CDR3, the DNA is TGTGCCAGCAGGGAGAAAGGGACTGCGAATGAAGCTTTCTTT.

V is TRBV4-1 and J is TRBJ2-7, with 8 positions matching TRBD1. The CDR3 covers 15 residues. Per the germline V gene, CDR1 is MGHRA and CDR2 is YSYEKL. V lost 2 bases, J lost 3 bases, and 6 bases stayed unmatched. CDR3 protein: CASSQRITGGYEQYF. CDR3 bases: TGCGCCAGCAGCCAACGAATTACAGGGGGCTACGAGCAGTACTTC.